The 27 T cell receptor beta chains below were found in one sample sequenced in a study of shared clonotypes between healthy human individuals. Cells designated naive CD8 were CD45RO-negative and were positively selected for CCR7, with terminally differentiated effector memory CD45RA+ cells excluded. Generated by immunoSEQ multiplex PCR, the TCRdb table keeps only in-frame clones and is missing some. The data hold roughly 2.1 million clones, with 85% to 95% observed a single time. Sequenced: naive CD8+ T cells from PBMCs. The receptors were gathered from a man between 18 and 29 years old in good health. Some clones in this sample may be carry-over from other donors' samples.

This clone has a single count. J is TRBJ2-1 and V is TRBV7-6; TRBD2 matches at 9 bases. Germline trimming cut 5 bases from V and 0 bases from J; bases unmatched to any gene: 8. CDR1 is SGHVS and CDR2 is FNYEAQ in the germline V gene. The CDR3 covers 17 residues. CDR3 residues: CASSRLTSGSSYNEQFF. For the CDR3, the DNA is TGTGCCAGCAGCCGTCTGACTAGCGGAAGCTCCTACAATGAGCAGTTCTTC.

J is TRBJ1-5 and V is TRBV15; D gene ambiguous. The germline V gene has CDR1 LNHNV and CDR2 YYDKDF (reference sequence). V dropped 5 bases and J dropped 0 bases, with 11 bases sitting between them. The CDR3 runs to 15 residues. CDR3 region: CATSRGNDSNQPQHF. CDR3 in DNA: TGTGCCACCAGCCGAGGGAACGATAGCAATCAGCCCCAGCATTTT.

V usage is TRBV10-3 and J usage is TRBJ2-3; no reliable D call. Per germline, CDR1 ENHRY and CDR2 SYGVKD. V lost 0 bases to trimming and J lost 2 bases, with 12 bases between them. The CDR3 sequence is 16 residues long. CDR3 amino acids: CAISESWRSPTDTQYF. The DNA of the CDR3 is TGTGCCATCAGTGAGTCTTGGCGGAGCCCCACAGATACGCAGTATTTT.

This sequence joins TRBV7-8 and TRBJ1-1; D remains unclear. V dropped 2 bases and J dropped 5 bases, with 15 bases sitting between them. This CDR3 region has 15 residues. Germline CDR1 and CDR2: SGHVS and FQNEAQ. DNA for the CDR3: TGTGCCAGCAGCTTATCCCCAGCCCCGGGGACTGAAGCTTTCTTT. Its translation is CASSLSPAPGTEAFF.

The V call is TRBV7-2, the J call TRBJ1-5, with D hard to call. V shed 1 base and J shed 8 bases, with 9 bases lying between them. The CDR3 loop spans 13 amino acids. Germline CDR1 and CDR2: SGHTA and FQGNSA. The CDR3 loop is CASSLDPEEPQHF. In DNA, the CDR3 is TGTGCCAGCAGCTTAGACCCCGAGGAGCCCCAGCATTTT.

The chain employs TRBV27 and TRBJ2-1, with D possibly TRBD2 on 5 matching bases. Germline CDR1 and CDR2: MNHEY and SMNVEV (reference sequence). This CDR3 is built from 14 residues. Trimming stripped 3 bases from V and 9 bases from J, with 15 bases between. In nucleotides, the CDR3 is TGTGCCAGCAGTTTTGCGCGAGGGTTAAGTGAGCAGTTCTTC. It translates to CASSFARGLSEQFF.

This chain uses TRBV2 with TRBJ1-5; TRBD1 aligns across 11 bases. The J segment lost 2 bases and the V segment lost 6 bases, leaving 3 bases of the junction unmatched. Germline CDR1 reads SNHLY; CDR2 reads FYNNEI. The length of the CDR3 is 15 residues. The CDR3: CASSRTGGGNQPQHF. CDR3 coding DNA: TGTGCCAGCAGCCGGACAGGGGGCGGCAATCAGCCCCAGCATTTT.

The chain links TRBV15 to TRBJ1-4; D uncertain. Germline V lookup: CDR1 LNHNV, CDR2 YYDKDF (reference sequence). V dropped 1 base and J dropped 7 bases, with 7 bases sitting between them. The CDR3 length is 13 residues. CDR3 protein: CATSRGRGEKLFF. CDR3 coding DNA: TGTGCCACCAGCAGAGGACGAGGTGAAAAACTGTTTTTT.

The J gene is TRBJ2-7, the V gene TRBV7-9; 14 nucleotides agree with TRBD2. The V gene's germline CDR1 is SEHNR and CDR2 FQNEAQ (reference sequence). CDR3 length equals 17 residues. V was pared by 5 bases and J by 1 base, with 7 bases of the junction left unmatched. The CDR3 sequence: CASSGGLAGGWSYEQYF. In DNA form, the CDR3 reads TGTGCCAGCAGCGGAGGACTAGCGGGAGGTTGGTCCTACGAGCAGTACTTC.

This chain uses TRBV7-9 with TRBJ1-1; D is uncertain. The CDR3 has 17 amino acids. Per the germline V gene, CDR1 is SEHNR and CDR2 is FQNEAQ (reference sequence). Trimming removed 0 bases at V and 4 bases at J, with 18 bases between. The chain's CDR3 is CASSLATWSGLSTEAFF. CDR3 in DNA: TGTGCCAGCAGCTTAGCCACCTGGTCGGGATTGAGCACTGAAGCTTTCTTT.

As regards this clone: Other DNA sequences in the sample encode the same CDR3. The chain links TRBV27 to TRBJ2-3, with a tentative D call TRBD2 (6 bases). V was shortened by 0 bases and J by 1 base, with 8 bases between the two germline ends. The CDR3 sequence is 15 residues long. CDR1 is MNHEY, CDR2 SMNVEV, per germline (reference sequence). The CDR3 region has the DNA TGTGCCAGCAGTTTATCTCCGGGGGGCACAGATACGCAGTATTTT. Translated, it gives CASSLSPGGTDTQYF.

This chain uses TRBV10-3 with TRBJ2-5, with 8 bases fitting TRBD2. The J call may not be correct, given that the DNA end is closer to TRBJ2-7. CDR1 and CDR2 from the germline V gene are ENHRY and SYGVKD. The CDR3 extends over 14 amino acids. The CDR3 loop is CAISEISGAYEQYF. The CDR3 DNA reads TGTGCCATCAGTGAGATTAGCGGGGCCTACGAGCAGTACTTC.

This chain connects TRBV6-1 to TRBJ1-1, with D possibly TRBD1 on 5 matching bases. The V gene's germline CDR1 is MNHNS and CDR2 SASEGT. The V end lost 4 bases, the J end lost 7 bases, and 7 bases lay between the germline ends. CDR3 size: 11 residues. The CDR3 coding sequence is TGTGCCAGCAGTGGGGGCATTGAAGCTTTCTTT. It codes for CASSGGIEAFF.

The V call is TRBV5-5, the J call TRBJ2-7; D perhaps matches TRBD2 (6 bases). This CDR3 has 17 amino acids. Per germline, CDR1 SGHKS and CDR2 YYEKEE (reference sequence). V was trimmed by 0 bases and J by 2 bases, leaving 18 bases between them. The chain's CDR3 is CASSLELIGTYTYEQYF. The DNA for the CDR3 is TGTGCCAGCAGCTTGGAATTAATAGGGACTTATACCTACGAGCAGTACTTC.

This chain links TRBV27 with TRBJ1-5; D unclear. Germline values: CDR1 MNHEY, CDR2 SMNVEV (reference sequence). The CDR3 contains 13 residues. V gave up 5 bases and J gave up 6 bases, with 11 bases separating them. The CDR3 region is CASSTGSRQPQHF. The CDR3 bases are TGTGCCAGCAGTACGGGAAGCCGTCAGCCCCAGCATTTT.

Note on this clone: Given a much more abundant clone one base away, this may be a read error. Additional DNA sequences in this sample encode the identical CDR3. This chain connects TRBV5-6 to TRBJ2-7; D ambiguous. The CDR3 is made up of 11 amino acids. Germline CDR1 SGHDT, CDR2 YYEEEE. Trimming took 5 bases from V and 2 from J, leaving 5 bases between them. CDR3 protein: CASSSAYEQYF. The CDR3 nucleotides read TGTGCCAGCAGTTCCGCCTACGAGCAGTACTTC.

Points on this clone: Other DNA sequences within the sample encode an identical CDR3. The chain joins TRBV19 to TRBJ2-7; 8 bases map to TRBD2. The V segment lost 1 base and the J segment 3 bases; nucleotides outside the gene matches: 5. Germline assignment: CDR1 LNHDA and CDR2 SQIVND (reference sequence). The CDR3 is 15 amino acids. The CDR3 DNA follows: TGTGCCAGTAGTATAGGGGCGGGAGGACTCTACGAGCAGTACTTC. As protein: CASSIGAGGLYEQYF.

This chain links TRBV6-5 with TRBJ2-3, with a possible D match to TRBD2 (5 bases). Trimming cost V 6 bases and J 1 base, with 11 bases left between them. The CDR3 length is 14 residues. The V gene's germline CDR1 is MNHEY and CDR2 SVGAGI. CDR3 coding DNA: TGTGCCAGCAGCCACCTGAGGGGCACAGATACGCAGTATTTT. Encoded protein: CASSHLRGTDTQYF.

The chain links TRBV9 to TRBJ1-2; TRBD1 matches at 7 bases. The CDR3 length is 14 residues. The junction had 8 bases not matched to a gene; V was cut back by 5 bases and J by 4 bases. Germline V CDR1 and CDR2: SGDLS, YYNGEE. The CDR3 spells CASRQGQSSYGYTF. Here the CDR3 DNA reads TGTGCCAGCAGACAGGGACAGAGCAGCTATGGCTACACCTTC.

The rearrangement joins TRBV28 to TRBJ2-1; possible D gene TRBD1, 6 bases. Trimming removed 3 bases at V and 6 bases at J, with 12 bases between. The CDR3 spans 14 residues. The germline gives CDR1 MDHEN, CDR2 SYDVKM. This CDR3 reads CASSFYREFNEQFF. In nucleotides, the CDR3 is TGTGCCAGCAGTTTTTACAGGGAGTTCAATGAGCAGTTCTTC.

The chain links TRBV2 to TRBJ2-7, with 10 bases identical to TRBD1. Germline V lookup: CDR1 SNHLY, CDR2 FYNNEI. This CDR3 is built from 15 residues. Losses at the gene ends were 5 bases for V and 5 bases for J; bases not matched to a gene: 9. The CDR3, as DNA: TGTGCCAGCAGTCCCGGGACAGGGGTCTTCCACGAGCAGTACTTC. Protein: CASSPGTGVFHEQYF.

This clone has more than one count but fewer than ten. The J gene is TRBJ2-7, the V gene TRBV2; D may be TRBD1 or TRBD2 (6 bases each). CDR3 length: 13 residues. Germline-derived CDR1 and CDR2 are SNHLY and FYNNEI. The germline V and J ends were trimmed by 4 bases and 6 bases, with 13 bases remaining between them. The CDR3 loop reads CASSGGTRSEQYF. The CDR3 DNA reads TGTGCCAGCAGTGGCGGGACAAGGTCCGAGCAGTACTTC.

Remarks on this clone: The sample carries other DNA sequences with the same CDR3. This chain joins TRBV9 and TRBJ1-2; D is undetermined. Trimming removed 0 bases at V and 0 bases at J, with 9 bases between. The CDR3 runs to 15 residues. Germline CDR1 and CDR2: SGDLS and YYNGEE. As DNA, the CDR3 is TGTGCCAGCAGCGTAGCGGGCGGACCTAACTATGGCTACACCTTC. This codes for CASSVAGGPNYGYTF.

The chain couples TRBV7-9 to TRBJ1-1; TRBD1 agrees at 9 bases. The trim removed 5 bases at V and 1 base at J, leaving 8 bases unmatched. This CDR3 has 16 residues. Germline assignment: CDR1 SEHNR and CDR2 FQNEAQ (reference sequence). CDR3 residues: CASSPGTGTPNTEAFF. Here the CDR3 DNA reads TGTGCCAGCAGCCCGGGGACAGGGACACCGAACACTGAAGCTTTCTTT.

A word on this clone: Other DNA sequences in this specimen translate into the identical CDR3. This sequence joins TRBV27 and TRBJ1-5; the D gene is possibly TRBD1 (5 bases). Deletions cut 1 base from V and 6 bases from J, with 10 bases between. This CDR3 is 14 amino acids long. CDR1 and CDR2 from the germline V gene are MNHEY and SMNVEV (reference sequence). CDR3 sequence reads: CASSLLGGSQPQHF. The CDR3 DNA reads as TGTGCCAGCAGTTTATTGGGGGGTTCTCAGCCCCAGCATTTT.

The count of this clone is one. The V call is TRBV11-2, the J call TRBJ2-1, with D perhaps TRBD1 (5 bases). Trimming stripped 3 bases from V and 2 bases from J, with 11 bases between. Germline CDR1 and CDR2: SGHAT and FQNNGV. This CDR3 comprises 15 residues. CDR3 coding DNA: TGTGCCAGCAGCTTTGGTAGGGGCACCTACAATGAGCAGTTCTTC. As protein: CASSFGRGTYNEQFF.

This chain links TRBV10-3 with TRBJ1-4, with D hard to call. This CDR3 region has 12 residues. V lost 0 bases, J lost 7 bases, and 3 bases lay in between. Germline loops: CDR1 ENHRY, CDR2 SYGVKD. The CDR3, as DNA: TGTGCCATCAGTGAGTCGTTTGAAAAACTGTTTTTT. It translates to CAISESFEKLFF.